This T cell receptor (beta chain) derives from a study of blood T cell repertoires in COVID-19. Authors' analysis steps: Estimated nucleated cell counts came from reference gene primer amplification. Produced via immunoSEQ multiplex PCR; TCRdb's table is partial and in-frame only. The V and J calls and the clone size are those of that table, but D and trimming were determined from the DNA. The repertoire consists of about 83,000 clones, with more than 85% occurring once and the leading ten covering about 8.5%. Sequenced sample: peripheral blood. This sequence originates from a man older than 75 with active or convalescent COVID-19.

The CDR3 sequence: CATSKVGPGSGSPLHF. In DNA, the CDR3 is TGTGCCACCAGCAAAGTTGGGCCAGGCTCTGGTTCACCCCTCCACTTT. The chain has TRBV15 and TRBJ1-6; D is uncertain. Germline CDR1 and CDR2: LNHNV and YYDKDF (reference sequence). The CDR3 length is 16 residues. V lost 4 bases and J lost 9, with 19 bases in between.